Listed below are T cell receptor beta chains from one sample, sequenced in a study of shared clonotypes between healthy human individuals. Generated by immunoSEQ multiplex PCR, the TCRdb table keeps only in-frame clones and is missing some. The sample holds a few million clones, roughly 93% seen once. The specimen was naive CD8+ T cells from PBMCs. The receptors were sampled from a young man in good health. Some clones in this sample may be carry-over from other donors' samples. The CDR3 runs from the conserved cysteine through the conserved F or W. The D gene is left open where the match is weak. The size field is filled for only some rows; it gives once, few, many or a size class.

j_gene | d_gene | abundance | v_gene | CDR3aa | CDR3nt
TRBJ1-4 | NA | NA | TRBV14 | CASSHTKGVSNEKLFF | TGTGCCAGCAGCCACACGAAGGGTGTATCTAATGAAAAACTGTTTTTT
TRBJ2-1 | NA | once | TRBV19 | CASSTPWGETDNEQFF | TGTGCCAGTAGTACCCCGTGGGGTGAAACGGACAATGAGCAGTTCTTC
TRBJ2-2 | NA | NA | TRBV6-6 | CAGQDGNTGELFF | TGTGCCGGTCAGGACGGGAACACCGGGGAGCTGTTTTTT
TRBJ2-5 | NA | NA | TRBV7-9 | CASSLAGREETQYF | TGTGCCAGCAGCTTAGCGGGCAGGGAAGAGACCCAGTACTTC
TRBJ2-5 | NA | NA | TRBV29-1 | CSVEGSQVPYQETQYF | TGCAGCGTTGAGGGGTCCCAGGTCCCGTACCAAGAGACCCAGTACTTC
TRBJ1-1 | NA | NA | TRBV28 | CASTDRDWKNTEAFF | TGTGCCAGCACGGATAGGGATTGGAAAAACACTGAAGCTTTCTTT
TRBJ1-3 | NA | NA | TRBV12-5 | CASGLDLDVSGNTIYF | TGTGCTAGTGGTTTGGACCTGGACGTCTCTGGAAACACCATATATTTT
TRBJ2-7 | NA | NA | TRBV6-1 | CASSELEARPYEQYF | TGTGCCAGCAGTGAACTGGAGGCGCGCCCCTACGAGCAGTACTTC
TRBJ2-1 | TRBD2 | once | TRBV6-1 | CAIKAGGNTEQFF | TGTGCCATCAAAGCGGGAGGAAACACTGAGCAGTTCTTC
TRBJ2-7 | TRBD1 | once | TRBV27 | CASSSPGQGPYEQYF | TGTGCCAGCAGTTCGCCCGGACAGGGCCCCTACGAGCAGTACTTC
TRBJ1-1 | TRBD1 | NA | TRBV11-2 | CASRSRDRGMNTEAFF | TGTGCCAGCAGAAGCCGGGACAGGGGGATGAACACTGAAGCTTTCTTT
TRBJ2-7 | NA | NA | TRBV27 | CASSFGLSSYEQYF | TGTGCCAGCAGTTTTGGATTGAGCTCCTACGAGCAGTACTTC
TRBJ2-7 | TRBD2 | NA | TRBV28 | CASSFPAGAPYEQYF | TGTGCCAGCAGTTTCCCAGCGGGAGCACCCTACGAGCAGTACTTC
TRBJ2-7 | NA | NA | TRBV5-1 | CASSLAQGGYEQYF | TGCGCCAGCAGCTTGGCCCAGGGGGGATACGAGCAGTACTTC
TRBJ2-7 | NA | NA | TRBV21-1 | CASSWAGSYPYEQYF | TGTGCCAGCAGCTGGGCAGGGAGCTACCCCTACGAGCAGTACTTC
TRBJ2-5 | NA | NA | TRBV5-1 | CASSLGLLGGGYQETQYF | TGCGCCAGCAGCTTGGGCCTCCTGGGAGGGGGGTACCAAGAGACCCAGTACTTC
TRBJ2-1 | NA | NA | TRBV27 | CASSLGGSSYNEQFF | TGTGCCAGCAGTTTAGGGGGGAGCTCCTACAATGAGCAGTTCTTC
TRBJ1-1 | NA | NA | TRBV28 | CASSLGDEAFF | TGTGCCAGCAGTTTGGGGGATGAAGCTTTCTTT
TRBJ1-5 | TRBD1 | NA | TRBV15 | CATSRTGNSNQPQHF | TGTGCCACCAGCAGGACAGGGAATAGCAATCAGCCCCAGCATTTT
TRBJ2-1 | NA | NA | TRBV7-8 | CASSLWQGFNNEQFF | TGTGCCAGCAGCTTATGGCAGGGGTTCAACAATGAGCAGTTCTTC
TRBJ2-7 | TRBD2 | NA | TRBV28 | CASSLSLAASYEQYF | TGTGCCAGCAGTTTATCACTAGCGGCGTCCTACGAGCAGTACTTC
TRBJ1-2 | TRBD1 | NA | TRBV16 | CASSPDRAGYGYTF | TGTGCCAGCAGCCCCGACAGGGCGGGCTATGGCTACACCTTC
TRBJ2-7 | NA | NA | TRBV9 | CASSVAGFSYEQYF | TGTGCCAGCAGCGTAGCGGGGTTCTCCTACGAGCAGTACTTC
TRBJ1-3 | NA | NA | TRBV6-5 | CASSFATGFGNTIYF | TGTGCCAGCAGTTTCGCGACAGGTTTTGGAAACACCATATATTTT
TRBJ1-2 | TRBD1 | NA | TRBV5-4 | CASSPGGFFTYDYGYTF | TGTGCCAGCAGCCCAGGGGGTTTTTTTACATACGACTATGGCTACACCTTC
TRBJ2-7 | NA | NA | TRBV7-9 | CASSTPLRGGPAGPYEQYF | TGTGCCAGCAGCACTCCACTTAGGGGGGGACCCGCTGGTCCCTACGAGCAGTACTTC
TRBJ1-5 | NA | once | TRBV2 | CASSEEGNPNQPQHF | TGTGCCAGCAGTGAAGAAGGGAACCCCAATCAGCCCCAGCATTTT
TRBJ2-5 | NA | NA | TRBV4-1 | CASSQALRLGLKGETQYF | TGCGCCAGCAGCCAAGCTCTCCGTCTCGGCTTGAAGGGAGAGACCCAGTACTTC
TRBJ1-1 | NA | NA | TRBV9 | CASSVNENTEAFF | TGTGCCAGCAGCGTGAACGAGAACACTGAAGCTTTCTTT